This T cell receptor beta chain stems from a study of blood T cell repertoires in COVID-19. Profiled with immunoSEQ multiplex PCR; TCRdb holds only in-frame clones, not every one. Of about 170,000 clones listed, around nine tenths are singletons. This CDR3 comprises 15 residues. Trimming took off 4 bases at V and 2 bases at J, with 14 bases between the two ends. Germline V gene sequence: CDR1 MNHEY, CDR2 SVGEGT. The clonotype was recovered from a man aged 50-59 years who had recovered from COVID-19. Sequenced: peripheral blood. The J gene is TRBJ1-2, the V gene TRBV6-2 or TRBV6-3, with D tentatively TRBD1 (5 bases). The CDR3 bases are TGTGCCAGCAGTTTTGGGCAGGGTTACAACTATGGCTACACCTTC. Its protein product is CASSFGQGYNYGYTF.